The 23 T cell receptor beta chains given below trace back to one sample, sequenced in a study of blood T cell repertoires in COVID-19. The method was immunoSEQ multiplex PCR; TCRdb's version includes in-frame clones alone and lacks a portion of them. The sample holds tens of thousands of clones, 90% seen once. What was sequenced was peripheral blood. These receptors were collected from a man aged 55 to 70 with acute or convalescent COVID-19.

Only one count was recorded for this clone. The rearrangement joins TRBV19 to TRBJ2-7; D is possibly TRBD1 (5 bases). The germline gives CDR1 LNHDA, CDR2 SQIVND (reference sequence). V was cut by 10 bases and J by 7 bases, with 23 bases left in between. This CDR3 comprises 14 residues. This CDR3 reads CATSTVRGKGEQYF. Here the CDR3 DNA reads TGTGCCACCAGTACTGTAAGGGGTAAAGGTGAGCAGTACTTC.

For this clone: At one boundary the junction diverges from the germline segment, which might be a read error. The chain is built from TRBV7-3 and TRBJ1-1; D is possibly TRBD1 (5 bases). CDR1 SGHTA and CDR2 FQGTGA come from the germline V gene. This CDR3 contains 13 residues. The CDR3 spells CASSSTVNAEAFF. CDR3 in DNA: TGTGCCAGCAGCTCGACAGTGAACGCTGAAGCTTTCTTT.

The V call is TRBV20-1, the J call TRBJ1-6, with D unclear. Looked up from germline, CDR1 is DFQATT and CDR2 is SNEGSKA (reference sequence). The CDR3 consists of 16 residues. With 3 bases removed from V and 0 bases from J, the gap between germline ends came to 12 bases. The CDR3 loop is CSASTPGFSYNSPLHF. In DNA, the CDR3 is TGCAGTGCTAGTACGCCAGGATTCTCCTATAATTCACCCCTCCACTTT.

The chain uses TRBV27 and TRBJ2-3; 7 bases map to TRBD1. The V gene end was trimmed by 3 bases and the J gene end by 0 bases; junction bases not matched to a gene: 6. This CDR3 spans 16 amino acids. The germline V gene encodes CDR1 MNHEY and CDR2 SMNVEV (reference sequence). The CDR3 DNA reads TGTGCCAGCAGTTTTAACAGGGGATTTAGCACAGATACGCAGTATTTT. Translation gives CASSFNRGFSTDTQYF.

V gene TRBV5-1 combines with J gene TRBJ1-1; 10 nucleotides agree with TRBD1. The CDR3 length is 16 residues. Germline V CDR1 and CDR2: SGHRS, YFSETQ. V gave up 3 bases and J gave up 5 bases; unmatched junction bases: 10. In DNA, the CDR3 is TGCGCCAGCAGCTGGGACCGACAGGGGGCTACGACTGAAGCTTTCTTT. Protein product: CASSWDRQGATTEAFF.

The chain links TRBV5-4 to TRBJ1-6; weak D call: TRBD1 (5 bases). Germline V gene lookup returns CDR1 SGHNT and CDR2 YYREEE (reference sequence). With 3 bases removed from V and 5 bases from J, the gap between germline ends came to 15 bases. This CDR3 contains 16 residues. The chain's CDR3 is CASSSQGAGDNSPLHF. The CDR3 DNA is TGTGCCAGCAGCTCCCAAGGGGCAGGAGATAATTCACCCCTCCACTTT. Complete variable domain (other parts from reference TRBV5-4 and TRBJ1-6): ETGVTQSPTHLIKTRGQQVTLRCSSQSGHNTVSWYQQALGQGPQFIFQYYREEENGRGNFPPRFSGLQFPNYSSELNVNALELDDSALYLCASSSQGAGDNSPLHFGNGTRLTVT.

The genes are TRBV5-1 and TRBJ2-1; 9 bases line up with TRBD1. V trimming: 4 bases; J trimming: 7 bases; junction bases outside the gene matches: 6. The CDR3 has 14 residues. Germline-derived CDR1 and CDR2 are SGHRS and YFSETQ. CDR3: CASSETGGRNEQFF. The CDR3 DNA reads TGCGCCAGCAGCGAGACAGGGGGAAGGAATGAGCAGTTCTTC.

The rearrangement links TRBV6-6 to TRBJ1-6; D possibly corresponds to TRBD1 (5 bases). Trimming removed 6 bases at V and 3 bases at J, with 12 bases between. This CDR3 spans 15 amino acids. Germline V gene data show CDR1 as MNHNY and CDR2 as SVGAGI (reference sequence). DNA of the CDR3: TGTGCCAGCAGAAGGGGCAGGGACTATAATTCACCCCTCCACTTT. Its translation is CASRRGRDYNSPLHF.

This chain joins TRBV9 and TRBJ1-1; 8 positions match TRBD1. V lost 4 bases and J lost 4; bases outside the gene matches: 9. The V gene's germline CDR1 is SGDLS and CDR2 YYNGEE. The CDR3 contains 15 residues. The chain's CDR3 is CASSTDRGSITEAFF. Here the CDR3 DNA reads TGTGCCAGCAGCACAGACAGGGGAAGTATCACTGAAGCTTTCTTT.

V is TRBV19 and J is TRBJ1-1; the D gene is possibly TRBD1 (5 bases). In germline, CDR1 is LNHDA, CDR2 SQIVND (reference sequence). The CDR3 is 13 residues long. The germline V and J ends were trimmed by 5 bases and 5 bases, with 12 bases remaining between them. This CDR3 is CASSVMEGTEAFF. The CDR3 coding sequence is TGTGCCAGTAGTGTGATGGAGGGGACTGAAGCTTTCTTT.

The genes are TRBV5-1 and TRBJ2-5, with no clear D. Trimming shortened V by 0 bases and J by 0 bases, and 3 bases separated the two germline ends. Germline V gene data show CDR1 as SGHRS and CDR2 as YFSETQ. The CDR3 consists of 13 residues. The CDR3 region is CASSLVYQETQYF. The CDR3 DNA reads TGCGCCAGCAGCTTGGTCTACCAAGAGACCCAGTACTTC.

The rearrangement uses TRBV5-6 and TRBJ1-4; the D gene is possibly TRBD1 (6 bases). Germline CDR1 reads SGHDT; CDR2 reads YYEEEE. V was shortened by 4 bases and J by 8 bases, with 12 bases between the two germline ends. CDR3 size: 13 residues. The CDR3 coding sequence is TGTGCCAGCAGCCTCCGGACAGAAGAAAAACTGTTTTTT. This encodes CASSLRTEEKLFF.

The CDR3 sequence is CASSLRTGTSPLHF. The CDR3 DNA is TGCGCCAGCAGCTTGAGGACAGGGACATCACCCCTCCACTTT. This sequence joins TRBV5-1 and TRBJ1-6, with TRBD1 identical over 8 bases. The CDR3 spans 14 residues. CDR1 SGHRS and CDR2 YFSETQ come from the germline V gene. The trim removed 1 base at V and 10 bases at J, leaving 4 bases unmatched.

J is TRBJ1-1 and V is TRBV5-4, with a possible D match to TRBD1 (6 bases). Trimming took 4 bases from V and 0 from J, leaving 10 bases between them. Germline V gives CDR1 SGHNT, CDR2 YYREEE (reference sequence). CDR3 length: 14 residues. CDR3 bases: TGTGCCAGCAGCCCGGGGGGGCTGAACACTGAAGCTTTCTTT. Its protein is CASSPGGLNTEAFF.

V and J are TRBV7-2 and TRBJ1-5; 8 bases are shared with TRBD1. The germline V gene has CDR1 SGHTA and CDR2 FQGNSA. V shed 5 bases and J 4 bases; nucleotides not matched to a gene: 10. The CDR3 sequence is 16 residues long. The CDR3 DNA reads TGTGCCAGCAGCAGCAGGGGGCTAAATTGGAATCAGCCCCAGCATTTT. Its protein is CASSSRGLNWNQPQHF.

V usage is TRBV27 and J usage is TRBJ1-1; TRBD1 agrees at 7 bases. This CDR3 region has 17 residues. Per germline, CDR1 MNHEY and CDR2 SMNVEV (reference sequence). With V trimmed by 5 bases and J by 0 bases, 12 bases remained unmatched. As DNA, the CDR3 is TGTGCCAGCAGTCCGTCCAGGGGGTTAGGATTGAACACTGAAGCTTTCTTT. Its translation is CASSPSRGLGLNTEAFF.

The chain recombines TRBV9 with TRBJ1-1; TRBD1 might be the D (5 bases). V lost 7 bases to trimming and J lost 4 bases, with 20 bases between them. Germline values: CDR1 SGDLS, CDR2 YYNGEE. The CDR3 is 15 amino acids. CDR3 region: CASSPGGRWGTEAFF. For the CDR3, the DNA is TGTGCCAGCTCACCTGGGGGGAGATGGGGCACTGAAGCTTTCTTT.

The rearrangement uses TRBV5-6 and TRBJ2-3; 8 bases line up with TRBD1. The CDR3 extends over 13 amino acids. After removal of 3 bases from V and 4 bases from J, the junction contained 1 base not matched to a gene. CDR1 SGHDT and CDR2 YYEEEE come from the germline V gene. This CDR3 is CASSSDRADTQYF. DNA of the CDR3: TGTGCCAGCAGCTCGGACAGGGCAGATACGCAGTATTTT.

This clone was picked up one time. The CDR3 here is CASSLATGTGDNEQFF. The DNA of the CDR3 is TGTGCCAGCAGCTTAGCCACCGGGACAGGGGACAATGAGCAGTTCTTC. The rearrangement joins TRBV13 to TRBJ2-1, with 10 nucleotides matching TRBD1. The germline V gene has CDR1 PRHDT and CDR2 FYEKMQ (reference sequence). J was trimmed by 5 bases and V by 1 base; bases with no gene match: 5. CDR3 length: 16 residues.

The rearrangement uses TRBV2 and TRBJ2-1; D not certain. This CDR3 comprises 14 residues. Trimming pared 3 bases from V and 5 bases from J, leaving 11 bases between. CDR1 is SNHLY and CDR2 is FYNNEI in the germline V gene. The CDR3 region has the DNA TGTGCCAGCAGTGACCCCCCGTTTGACAATGAGCAGTTCTTC. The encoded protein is CASSDPPFDNEQFF.

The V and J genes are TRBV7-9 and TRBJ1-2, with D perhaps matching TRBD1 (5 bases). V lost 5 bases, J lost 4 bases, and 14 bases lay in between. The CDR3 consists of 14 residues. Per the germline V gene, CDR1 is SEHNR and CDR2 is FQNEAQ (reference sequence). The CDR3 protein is CASSPRVAGYGYTF. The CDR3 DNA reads TGTGCCAGCAGCCCCAGGGTAGCGGGCTATGGCTACACCTTC.

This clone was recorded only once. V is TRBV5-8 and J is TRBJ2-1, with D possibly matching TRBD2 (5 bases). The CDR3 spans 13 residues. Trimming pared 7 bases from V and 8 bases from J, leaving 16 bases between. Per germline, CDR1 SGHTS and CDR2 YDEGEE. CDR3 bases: TGTGCCAGCGGGGTGGGCGGGCGACATGAGCAGTTCTTC. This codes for CASGVGGRHEQFF.

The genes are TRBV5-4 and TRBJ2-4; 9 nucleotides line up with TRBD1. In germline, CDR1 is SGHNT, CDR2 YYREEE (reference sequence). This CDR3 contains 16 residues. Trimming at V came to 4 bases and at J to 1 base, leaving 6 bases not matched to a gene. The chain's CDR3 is CASSTGQGMAKNIQYF. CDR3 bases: TGTGCCAGCAGCACGGGACAGGGTATGGCCAAAAACATTCAGTACTTC. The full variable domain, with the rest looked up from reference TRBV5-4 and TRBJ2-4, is ETGVTQSPTHLIKTRGQQVTLRCSSQSGHNTVSWYQQALGQGPQFIFQYYREEENGRGNFPPRFSGLQFPNYSSELNVNALELDDSALYLCASSTGQGMAKNIQYFGAGTRLSVL.